The 22 T cell receptor beta chains reported below all come from one sample, sequenced in a study of cytomegalovirus exposure and HLA in healthy donors. The PCR had 60 Vbeta and 13 Jbeta primers. Assay used: immunoSEQ multiplex PCR; TCRdb lists only in-frame clones, some missing. The sample has some 200,000 clones; approximately 84% are singletons. The sequencing input was PBMCs. The receptors come from a man between 45 and 60 years old in good health and CMV-seronegative.

The CDR3 region is CASSESIGRGVNEQFF. CDR3 in DNA: TGCGCCAGCAGTGAGTCGATCGGGCGGGGGGTAAATGAGCAGTTCTTC. The chain carries TRBV10-2 and TRBJ2-1; 8 positions agree with TRBD2. CDR3 size: 16 residues. The germline CDR1 and CDR2 sequences are WSHSY and SAAADI. V lost 0 bases and J lost 7; bases outside the gene matches: 8.

This clone has a count of ten or more. This sequence joins TRBV25-1 and TRBJ2-3; D might be TRBD1 (6 bases). Germline assignment: CDR1 MGHDK and CDR2 SYGVNS. This CDR3 contains 16 residues. The V gene lost 2 bases and the J gene lost 0 bases, with 12 bases spanning the gap. The CDR3: CASSESDRPSTDTQYF. Written as DNA, the CDR3 is TGTGCCAGCAGTGAAAGCGACAGGCCAAGCACAGATACGCAGTATTTT.

The chain uses TRBV5-6 and TRBJ1-2, with a tentative D call TRBD1 (5 bases). The CDR3 spans 14 residues. Germline CDR1 is SGHDT and CDR2 is YYEEEE. V was clipped by 5 bases and J by 0 bases, with 11 bases between them. CDR3 DNA: TGTGCCAGCAGGCAGGGTGGATCTAACTATGGCTACACCTTC. This gives the protein CASRQGGSNYGYTF.

This clone was detected only once. This chain links TRBV5-1 with TRBJ1-6; D not resolved. CDR1 SGHRS and CDR2 YFSETQ come from the germline V gene. V was cut by 1 base and J by 7 bases, with 12 bases left in between. The CDR3 is 15 amino acids. This CDR3 reads CASSLRFLENSPLHF. In DNA form, the CDR3 reads TGCGCCAGCAGCTTGAGGTTCCTAGAGAATTCACCCCTCCACTTT.

The chain recombines TRBV12-1 with TRBJ2-2; the table assigns TRBD2, which was not confirmed against the DNA. TRBV12-1 is flagged as a pseudogene. CDR3 length equals 18 residues. The CDR3 DNA reads TGTGCCAGCAGCTGTCCGAGGGAAGGGTCATCGAACACCGGGGAGCTGTTTTTT. Its protein product is CASSCPREGSSNTGELFF.

V gene TRBV4-2 combines with J gene TRBJ1-1; 7 nucleotides agree with TRBD1. This CDR3 is built from 13 residues. V was clipped by 6 bases and J by 4 bases; unmatched bases: 5. Germline assignment: CDR1 LGHNA and CDR2 YNFKEQ. The CDR3 DNA reads as TGTGCCAGCAGAGACAGGGATGGCACTGAAGCTTTCTTT. Translated: CASRDRDGTEAFF.

The chain uses TRBV2 and TRBJ1-1; no definite D call. This CDR3 is 14 amino acids long. Between the trimmed V and J ends, which lost 6 bases and 5 bases, there was a span of 16 bases. Germline values: CDR1 SNHLY, CDR2 FYNNEI. CDR3 region: CASRESVLGTEAFF. The CDR3 DNA sequence: TGTGCCAGCAGGGAATCAGTGCTCGGGACTGAAGCTTTCTTT.

The V gene is TRBV7-2, the J gene TRBJ1-6; 7 bases align to TRBD1. This CDR3 is 14 amino acids long. Germline V gene lookup returns CDR1 SGHTA and CDR2 FQGNSA. J was trimmed by 5 bases and V by 6 bases; bases with no gene match: 4. The CDR3 reads CASRKGQHNSPLHF. CDR3 nucleotide sequence: TGTGCCAGCAGAAAGGGACAGCATAATTCACCCCTCCACTTT.

The V and J genes are TRBV11-2 and TRBJ2-2; 10 positions match TRBD1. The CDR3 spans 15 residues. Germline V gene data show CDR1 as SGHAT and CDR2 as FQNNGV. V was clipped by 4 bases and J by 4 bases; unmatched bases: 3. CDR3 coding DNA: TGTGCCAGCAGCTGGGACAGGGGTTTCACCGGGGAGCTGTTTTTT. Amino acids: CASSWDRGFTGELFF.

This clone was observed a few times. V usage is TRBV7-3 and J usage is TRBJ2-2; 12 positions agree with TRBD1. The CDR3 is made up of 17 amino acids. J gave up 4 bases and V 5 bases, and 8 bases lay outside the gene matches. Germline V gene lookup returns CDR1 SGHTA and CDR2 FQGTGA. This CDR3 reads CASSPTGTGGSTGELFF. As DNA, the CDR3 is TGTGCCAGCAGCCCCACCGGGACAGGGGGCTCCACCGGGGAGCTGTTTTTT.

The rearrangement uses TRBV25-1 and TRBJ2-5, with D perhaps TRBD1 (5 bases). Trimming removed 2 bases from V and 4 bases from J, with 17 bases in between. Germline V gives CDR1 MGHDK, CDR2 SYGVNS. The CDR3 length is 16 residues. The CDR3 region is CASSEQTAPLRETQYF. CDR3 DNA: TGTGCCAGCAGTGAACAGACAGCCCCACTGCGAGAGACCCAGTACTTC.

A few counts support this clone. The V and J genes are TRBV6-6 and TRBJ2-1; maybe TRBD1 (5 bases). Germline loops: CDR1 MNHNY, CDR2 SVGAGI (reference sequence). Trimming removed 8 bases from V and 9 bases from J, with 17 bases in between. This CDR3 contains 13 residues. The CDR3 sequence: CASHFTGNTEQFF. CDR3 DNA: TGTGCCAGCCATTTTACAGGTAACACTGAGCAGTTCTTC.

This sequence joins TRBV2 and TRBJ1-1; 8 nucleotides match TRBD1. V dropped 7 bases and J dropped 5; count of bases not matched to a gene: 9. The CDR3 loop spans 14 amino acids. Germline V gene sequence: CDR1 SNHLY, CDR2 FYNNEI. CDR3 protein: CASTLQGVATEAFF. In DNA, the CDR3 is TGTGCCAGCACCCTACAGGGGGTTGCGACTGAAGCTTTCTTT.

This chain joins TRBV4-1 and TRBJ1-5; 9 bases line up with TRBD1. The CDR3 runs 14 residues. The trim removed 4 bases at V and 7 bases at J, leaving 5 bases unmatched. Germline V gene data show CDR1 as MGHRA and CDR2 as YSYEKL. The CDR3 protein is CASSPRTGAQPQHF. The CDR3 nucleotides are TGCGCCAGCAGCCCACGGACAGGGGCGCAGCCCCAGCATTTT.

This sequence joins TRBV7-3 and TRBJ1-6, with TRBD1 matching over 9 bases. V lost 0 bases and J lost 9; bases outside the gene matches: 3. This CDR3 comprises 15 residues. The germline V gene encodes CDR1 SGHTA and CDR2 FQGTGA. CDR3 sequence (DNA): TGTGCCAGCAGCTTAACCGGGACAGGGCGTTCACCCCTCCACTTT. Amino acid sequence: CASSLTGTGRSPLHF.

This clone came up once. Other DNA sequences within the sample encode an identical CDR3. The chain couples TRBV20-1 to TRBJ2-7; no clear D gene. The CDR3 extends over 11 amino acids. Germline V gene sequence: CDR1 DFQATT, CDR2 SNEGSKA (reference sequence). Trimming took 3 bases from V and 1 from J, leaving 4 bases between them. The CDR3 DNA reads as TGCAGTGCTAGGTCGTCCTACGAGCAGTACTTC. Encoded protein: CSARSSYEQYF.

The chain has TRBV5-6 and TRBJ2-5, with 10 bases lining up with TRBD2. The length of the CDR3 is 17 residues. Germline V CDR1 and CDR2: SGHDT, YYEEEE. The V and J ends lost 2 bases and 1 base, in that order; junction bases with no gene match: 8. CDR3: CASSFFGLAGGQETQYF. In nucleotides, the CDR3 is TGTGCCAGCAGCTTTTTTGGGTTAGCGGGGGGCCAAGAGACCCAGTACTTC.

The chain combines TRBV21-1 with TRBJ2-5; the table's D gene call, TRBD1, was not cross checked with the DNA. The J call may be faulty, since TRBJ2-7 better matches the DNA end. TRBV21-1 is designated a pseudogene. The CDR3 totals 19 residues. The DNA for the CDR3 is TGTGCCAGCAGCAAAGCGGAGCCGTACAGGGGACCATCCTCCTACGAGCAGTACTTC. Its protein product is CASSKAEPYRGPSSYEQYF.

The rearrangement uses TRBV14 and TRBJ2-1; TRBD2 agrees at 7 bases. V lost 6 bases to trimming and J lost 10 bases; unmatched junction nucleotides: 15. Germline V gene sequence: CDR1 SGHDN, CDR2 FVKESK. CDR3 length equals 15 residues. CDR3 region: CASRGSISSGREQFF. The CDR3 nucleotides are TGTGCCAGCAGGGGATCTATATCTAGCGGACGGGAGCAGTTCTTC.

The chain uses TRBV30 and TRBJ1-5; TRBD1 might be the D (5 bases). V shed 2 bases and J shed 2 bases, with 10 bases lying between them. Germline V lookup: CDR1 GTSNPN, CDR2 SVGIG (reference sequence). The CDR3 extends over 14 amino acids. CDR3 sequence (DNA): TGTGCCTGGAGTCAGGGCAGCCGCAATCAGCCCCAGCATTTT. This sequence encodes CAWSQGSRNQPQHF.

The rearrangement joins TRBV27 to TRBJ1-5; no firm D call. V lost 2 bases and J 4 bases, leaving 9 bases between the germline ends. Germline V gives CDR1 MNHEY, CDR2 SMNVEV (reference sequence). The CDR3 runs 14 residues. DNA of the CDR3: TGTGCCAGCAGTTTAACAGCTACTAATCAGCCCCAGCATTTT. Translation: CASSLTATNQPQHF.

The gene calls are TRBV10-3 and TRBJ2-3, with D perhaps TRBD1 (6 bases). CDR3 size: 13 residues. Trimming pared 11 bases from V and 0 bases from J, leaving 12 bases between. From germline, CDR1 is ENHRY and CDR2 SYGVKD. The CDR3 loop is CAAQGWSTDTQYF. CDR3 sequence (DNA): TGTGCCGCTCAGGGGTGGAGCACAGATACGCAGTATTTT.